This TCR beta chain was profiled in a study of neurological immune-mediated disorders (dated by TCRdb to about 2019). With regard to the full study: Among the roughly 35 multiple sclerosis patients, about 30 had relapsing-remitting MS and 3 had secondary progressive MS. The cohort comprised roughly 70 subjects: roughly 15 HAM/TSP patients, approximately 34 multiple sclerosis patients and approximately 20 healthy controls. The roughly 99 TCR-beta libraries covered PBMC samples along with longitudinal samples, technical triplicates, and paired sorted CD4+ and CD8+ T-cell subsets. Peripheral blood TCR-beta repertoires from patients with HTLV-I-associated myelopathy (HAM/TSP), patients with multiple sclerosis, and healthy controls were compared in the study using UMI-based sequencing. Overall results and qualifications from the work: No identical CDR3 amino acid sequences were shared among expanded clones across subjects, suggesting private TCR-beta repertoires in all groups. In phylogenetic analysis, the repertoires of 18 of 34 MS patients grouped into a cluster of related CDR3 sequences, which suggests a possible signature at the repertoire level. TCR clonal expansion was highest in HAM/TSP patients and lowest in MS patients, with MS patients falling below even healthy controls. No association of the MS cluster with clinical or MRI features was observed, and the need for larger cohorts was stated by the authors.

For the unsorted PBMC libraries, 2 million PBMCs were stored in RNAlater at -80 degrees C until RNA extraction and were used to generate the libraries. The multiple sclerosis patients were enrolled in a US clinical protocol that used magnetic resonance imaging to evaluate disease progression. PBMCs were separated from peripheral blood using Ficoll-Hypaque density gradient centrifugation and then cryopreserved in liquid nitrogen. The cysteine opens and the phenylalanine closes a CDR3 of 17 amino acids. The read is trimmed to its CDR3 DNA, 51 bases read in frame from base 1. At the junction V is shortened by 0 bases and J by 6 bases, with 17 bases in between. The germline V gene specifies SGHDN as CDR1 and FVKESK as CDR2. This clonotype was found many times. Its antigen is still unknown. No much larger clonotype is one base removed from it; base qualities were not supplied. To synthesize cDNA, template-switch 5'RACE was performed with a primer carrying a 10-nucleotide random unique molecular identifier so that each TCR transcript was tagged. Each sequencing run produced over 160 million TCR-beta sequences covering 15-18 subjects. The RNeasy kit was used for extraction of total RNA. TCR-beta VDJ regions were amplified with primers for the TCR constant region and the 5'RACE anchor, using the KAPA Real-time Library Amplification kit. A first PCR added sample indexes and Illumina adaptors, and a second PCR then raised library yield. The roughly 650 bp TCR product was size-selected on a 2% E-gel SizeSelection system after Ampure bead purification. Before pooling, libraries had their quality checked on a Bioanalyzer, their concentration measured with Qubit, and their quantity determined with the Kapa Library Quantification kit. Paired-end 2 x 150 bp sequencing of the libraries was performed on an Illumina HiSeq 2500. To increase sequence diversity, roughly 24-30% phiX was spiked into each library pool. The authors' analysis ran thus. The quality-filtered reads were processed with the UMI-based MiGEC pipeline, whose error correction step removed more than 80% of the raw TCR sequences. VDJ genes were aligned to IMGT germline references, and each clonotype was defined by a unique CDR3 amino acid sequence together with V-J genes. Clonal expansion, Shannon diversity, and CDR3 relatedness (CalcPairwiseDistances, ClusterSamples) were evaluated with VDJtools, and phylogenetic trees were built with CLCbio workbench. Clones with at least 8 unique UMIs were defined as expanded, with this threshold being based on coefficient-of-variation modelling across technical triplicates. TCRdb cleaned the public reads at Q25 with fastp, built clones with MiXCR and kept in-frame beta chains. Rows are combined by CDR3 protein, so each entry shows the most common genes and DNA. The V and J calls, along with clone size, are taken from TCRdb and not from the paper's own processing. A total of about 66,000 distinct CDR3 sequences appear in this sample, under 3.5% of them only once. Under 4.5% of the sample comes from the top ten.

Sequences were obtained from PBMCs. The sequence was collected from a man aged 40-50 years with multiple sclerosis. The rearranged segments are TRBV14 and TRBJ1-4; the D gene is perhaps TRBD1, from 5 matching bases. CDR3 sequence: CASSQDGPSEGYEKLFF. The sequence in DNA is TGTGCCAGCAGCCAAGACGGACCGTCCGAGGGGTATGAAAAACTGTTTTTT.